The entry that follows covers one T cell receptor (beta chain) sequence. Original processing methods: Using reference gene primer amplification, nucleated cell counts were estimated. TCRdb's copy holds only in-frame clones and misses some; the assay was immunoSEQ multiplex PCR. V and J calls and clone size are given by that table; D and trimming were obtained from the DNA. The sample has about 260,000 clones, 88% seen once. Germline V gives CDR1 SGHDN, CDR2 FVKESK. Trimming left V 4 bases short and J 0 bases short, with 10 bases between. This CDR3 region has 15 residues. The data originate from a study of blood T cell repertoires in COVID-19.

This TCR derives from a man in his sixties who had recovered from COVID-19. The sample taken for sequencing was peripheral blood. The V gene is TRBV14, the J gene TRBJ1-3, with D perhaps matching TRBD1 (5 bases). Here the CDR3 DNA reads TGTGCCAGCAGCCGGACACCTCCCTCTGGAAACACCATATATTTT. Translation: CASSRTPPSGNTIYF.